These T cell receptor beta chains were read from a single sample in a study of shared clonotypes between healthy human individuals. Assay used: immunoSEQ multiplex PCR; TCRdb lists only in-frame clones, some missing. The profile shows about 2.4 million clones, 93% of them singletons. Sample: naive CD4+ T cells from PBMCs. The receptors shown here come from a man in his late teens or twenties in good health. Some clones in this sample may be carry-over from other donors' samples. Each CDR3 is given with its conserved first and last residue. Each record gives: V gene, clone size, J gene, D gene, CDR3 DNA, CDR3 protein. D genes are given only for firm matches. Size is omitted from some rows. Given values are once, few, many or a class for expanded clones.

TRBV28	once	TRBJ1-4	TRBD1	TGTGCCAGCAGTACAGGGGATCTGGGGCTGTTTTTT	CASSTGDLGLFF
TRBV28	NA	TRBJ1-2	TRBD1	TGTGCCAGCAGTGGACAGGGCGCAAAATATGGCTACACCTTC	CASSGQGAKYGYTF
TRBV30	NA	TRBJ1-2	NA	TGTGCCTGGAGTCCTCTGTATCCAACGGGGCGATGGGGCTACACCTTC	CAWSPLYPTGRWGYTF
TRBV6-6	few	TRBJ1-2	TRBD1	TGTGCCAGCAGCCACGGACAGGGATACTACTATGGCTACACCTTC	CASSHGQGYYYGYTF
TRBV6-1	NA	TRBJ2-1	TRBD2	TGTGCCAGCAGTGAAGCGCCCGGGACTAGAGGGTTCTTC	CASSEAPGTRGFF
TRBV2	few	TRBJ1-5	NA	TGTGCCAGCAGCGAGGGGAGGGCGACGGGTCAGCCCCAGCATTTT	CASSEGRATGQPQHF
TRBV10-3	NA	TRBJ1-2	NA	TGTGCCATCAGTGAGGGTAACCGACTGGATGATGGCTACACCTTC	CAISEGNRLDDGYTF
TRBV19	NA	TRBJ2-7	NA	TGTGCCAGTAGCCGGACTGTTTCCTACGAGCAGTACTTC	CASSRTVSYEQYF
TRBV7-3	NA	TRBJ2-2	NA	TGTGCCAGCAGCTTATTTGTGAGAACGAACACCGGGGAGCTGTTTTTT	CASSLFVRTNTGELFF
TRBV27	NA	TRBJ1-2	NA	TGTGCCAGCAGTAAATTTCAGGCACCACAGACGGATGGCTACACCTTC	CASSKFQAPQTDGYTF
TRBV5-1	NA	TRBJ1-1	NA	TGCGCCAGCAGCCTTGACAGAGGTGGGACTGAAGCTTTCTTT	CASSLDRGGTEAFF
TRBV10-1	few	TRBJ1-1	NA	TGCGCCAGCAGTGAGTCCCCAGGGGCTGAAGCTTTCTTT	CASSESPGAEAFF
TRBV11-2	NA	TRBJ2-7	TRBD2	TGTGCCAGCAGCTTAGATCGGGCGGGAGGGGGCGAGCAGTACTTC	CASSLDRAGGGEQYF
TRBV18	NA	TRBJ1-5	NA	TGTGCCAGCTCGCTAGGGAATAGCAATCAGCCCCAGCATTTT	CASSLGNSNQPQHF
TRBV5-1	NA	TRBJ1-1	TRBD1	TGCGCCAGCAGCTTGCTCAACAGGGGCATGAACACTGAAGCTTTCTTT	CASSLLNRGMNTEAFF
TRBV5-1	few	TRBJ1-1	NA	TGCGCCAGCAGCTTGGAAGTAAACACTGAAGCTTTCTTT	CASSLEVNTEAFF